Following are 14 T cell receptor beta chains from one sample sequenced in a study of metastatic and nonmetastatic thyroid tumors. TCRdb re-clonotyped the PCR reads via MiXCR. The profile shows just over 8,000 clones, around 25% of them singletons. Thyroid surgery had not been preceded by any treatment in any patient. Sequencing was done on a sample of tumor tissue. These receptor sequences come from a female donor with papillary thyroid cancer or a benign thyroid nodule (not recorded which). Some clones in this sample may be carry-over from other donors' samples.

This clone has just one count. Lacking the conserved final phenylalanine or tryptophan, this CDR3 likely reflects a read error. The V call is TRBV6-5, the J call TRBJ2-1; D possibly corresponds to TRBD2 (5 bases). The CDR3 is 14 residues long. Trimming took 5 bases from V and 8 from J, leaving 16 bases between them. Germline CDR1 MNHEY, CDR2 SVGAGI. The CDR3 DNA is TGTGCCAGCAGTCACGGGCCCCCGCGGGATGAGCAGTTCCTG. This sequence encodes CASSHGPPRDEQFL.

The chain recombines TRBV7-3 with TRBJ1-4; D uncertain. From germline, CDR1 is SGHTA and CDR2 FQGTGA. V lost 2 bases and J lost 3, with 4 bases in between. The CDR3 spans 13 residues. This CDR3 reads CASSLQANEKLFF. DNA for the CDR3: TGTGCCAGCAGCTTACAGGCTAATGAAAAACTGTTTTTT.

There are many counts of this clone. This chain uses TRBV29-1 with TRBJ2-1, with D uncertain. The germline V and J ends were trimmed by 6 bases and 8 bases, with 17 bases remaining between them. CDR1 and CDR2 (germline): SQVTM, ANQGSEA. The length of the CDR3 is 13 residues. This CDR3 is CSVRPPAAHEQFF. The CDR3 bases are TGCAGCGTGCGTCCTCCTGCGGCGCATGAGCAGTTCTTC.

The chain combines TRBV4-2 with TRBJ1-2, with D uncertain. V shed 0 bases and J shed 4 bases, with 12 bases lying between them. The CDR3 runs 15 residues. In germline, CDR1 is LGHNA, CDR2 YNFKEQ. This chain's CDR3 is CASSQDTDTPYGYTF. The CDR3 nucleotides read TGTGCCAGCAGCCAAGATACAGACACCCCCTATGGCTACACCTTC.

This clone was observed many times. A much larger clonotype is one base distant, so this may be a read error. The chain couples TRBV28 to TRBJ1-6; maybe TRBD1 (5 bases). The CDR3 has 16 amino acids. Germline CDR1 reads MDHEN; CDR2 reads SYDVKM. CDR3 coding DNA: TGTGCCGGCAGTTTACCCGCGTTTGGGGGGTTAGGGCCCCTCCACTTT. Protein product: CAGSLPAFGGLGPLHF. Full variable domain (outside the CDR3, taken from reference TRBV28 and TRBJ1-6): DVKVTQSSRYLVKRTGEKVFLECVQDMDHENMFWYRQDPGLGLRLIYFSYDVKMKEKGDIPEGYSVSREKKERFSLILESASTNQTSMYLCAGSLPAFGGLGPLHFGNGTRLTVT.

This clone was detected ten times or more. The J gene is TRBJ1-1, the V gene TRBV20-1, with D perhaps TRBD1 (5 bases). This CDR3 has 13 residues. The germline V gene has CDR1 DFQATT and CDR2 SNEGSKA (reference sequence). With 1 base removed from V and 10 bases from J, the gap between germline ends came to 16 bases. CDR3 sequence: CSARGGTGTGAFF. The CDR3 coding sequence is TGCAGTGCTAGAGGGGGGACGGGGACGGGAGCTTTCTTT.

V is TRBV6-2 or TRBV6-3 and J is TRBJ2-1; D gene uncertain. The V and J ends lost 8 bases and 0 bases respectively, with 8 bases between them. The CDR3 length is 13 residues. Germline V gene lookup returns CDR1 MNHEY and CDR2 SVGEGT. This CDR3 reads CASGISSYNEQFF. The CDR3 DNA reads as TGTGCCAGCGGAATCAGCTCCTACAATGAGCAGTTCTTC.

This clone was seen repeatedly, ten times or more. At one of its ends the junction is not consistent with the germline gene, which may arise from a read error. Other DNA sequences in the sample encode the same CDR3. The CDR3 sequence is CSASGRPNTGELFF. The CDR3 region has the DNA TGCAGCGCTAGCGGGAGACCGAACACCGGGGAGCTGTTTTTT. The chain joins TRBV20-1 to TRBJ2-2; TRBD2 aligns across 10 bases. CDR1 DFQATT and CDR2 SNEGSKA come from the germline V gene (reference sequence). CDR3 length: 14 amino acids.

This clone has ten or more counts. The chain combines TRBV30 with TRBJ1-2; 9 bases agree with TRBD1. Germline V CDR1 and CDR2: GTSNPN, SVGIG (reference sequence). After removal of 8 bases from V and 7 bases from J, the junction contained 11 bases not matched to a gene. The CDR3 is made up of 13 amino acids. CDR3 amino acids: CARRKQGATGYTF. CDR3 nucleotides: TGTGCCAGACGAAAACAGGGGGCGACTGGCTACACCTTC.

Many counts were recorded for this clone. The CDR3 is CASSYGGAETQYF. The CDR3 DNA sequence: TGTGCCAGCAGTTACGGAGGGGCTGAGACCCAGTACTTC. J is TRBJ2-5 and V is TRBV6-5; a weak D match, TRBD2 (6 bases). The CDR3 covers 13 residues. The germline V gene has CDR1 MNHEY and CDR2 SVGAGI. V was pared by 2 bases and J by 5 bases, with 9 bases between.

The sample holds many counts of this clone. This sequence joins TRBV4-1 and TRBJ2-3; a weak D match, TRBD1 (5 bases). Trimming shortened V by 4 bases and J by 1 base, and 12 bases separated the two germline ends. CDR1 is MGHRA, CDR2 YSYEKL, per germline. This CDR3 comprises 15 residues. CDR3 nucleotide sequence: TGCGCCAGCAGCCGTTCAGGGCAGGGCACAGATACGCAGTATTTT. Amino acid sequence: CASSRSGQGTDTQYF.

This sequence joins TRBV2 and TRBJ2-1; possibly TRBD2 for D (5 bases). Germline CDR1 is SNHLY and CDR2 is FYNNEI. This CDR3 has 12 residues. The V gene lost 3 bases and the J gene lost 5 bases, with 5 bases spanning the gap. The CDR3 reads CASSEGDNEQFF. CDR3 bases: TGTGCCAGCAGTGAGGGAGACAATGAGCAGTTCTTC.

Ten or more counts support this clone. CDR3 in DNA: TGTGCCAGCAGCTTTTCAGGGAACACCGGGGAGCTGTTTTTT. Protein: CASSFSGNTGELFF. V is TRBV7-3 and J is TRBJ2-2, with D hard to call. V was clipped by 3 bases and J by 1 base, with 6 bases between them. This CDR3 region has 14 residues. Germline values: CDR1 SGHTA, CDR2 FQGTGA.

This clone was recorded a few times. The chain joins TRBV2 to TRBJ2-7, with 8 bases aligning to TRBD2. V lost 8 bases, J lost 9 bases, and 15 bases stayed unmatched. The CDR3 runs to 14 residues. Germline assignment: CDR1 SNHLY and CDR2 FYNNEI. As DNA, the CDR3 is TGTGCCAGCCGGGAGGGGATGGGAAGTATCGTGCAGTACTTC. As protein: CASREGMGSIVQYF.